The 17 T cell receptor beta chains given below trace back to one sample, sequenced in a study of cytomegalovirus exposure and HLA in healthy donors. With 60 Vbeta and 13 Jbeta primers, the PCR was carried out. Measured with immunoSEQ multiplex PCR; TCRdb has only the in-frame clones, and not every one. Of approximately 78,000 clones listed, approximately 84% are singletons. The specimen sequenced was PBMCs. These receptors were obtained from a woman aged 45 to 65 in good health and CMV-seronegative.

The CDR3 loop reads CAISESSGSSYNEQFF. In DNA form, the CDR3 reads TGTGCCATCAGTGAGTCTAGCGGGAGCTCCTACAATGAGCAGTTCTTC. The chain combines TRBV10-3 with TRBJ2-1; 9 positions agree with TRBD2. Germline V gene lookup returns CDR1 ENHRY and CDR2 SYGVKD. This CDR3 has 16 amino acids. Trimming took 0 bases from V and 0 from J; bases not matched to a gene: 0.

J is TRBJ2-1 and V is TRBV6-5; 8 nucleotides align to TRBD2. V shed 4 bases, J shed 9 bases, and the junction held 14 bases outside the gene matches. The CDR3 is 16 amino acids. Germline V lookup: CDR1 MNHEY, CDR2 SVGAGI. CDR3 DNA sequence: TGTGCCAGCAGTTTCGTCGCCGGGACTAGTGTTGGTGAGCAGTTCTTC. Translation gives CASSFVAGTSVGEQFF.

The chain has TRBV11-2 and TRBJ1-5; D unclear. The CDR3 runs 12 residues. Trimming shortened V by 10 bases and J by 4 bases, and 11 bases separated the two germline ends. Germline CDR1 and CDR2: SGHAT and FQNNGV. CDR3 loop: CAIPRKNQPQHF. CDR3 in DNA: TGTGCCATCCCCAGAAAAAATCAGCCCCAGCATTTT.

This clone has just one count. The rearrangement links TRBV5-1 to TRBJ2-1; D remains unclear. The germline V gene has CDR1 SGHRS and CDR2 YFSETQ. This CDR3 has 15 residues. The V end was cut by 1 base, the J end by 3 bases, with 11 bases between. This CDR3 is CASSLTSRSYNEQFF. Written as DNA, the CDR3 is TGCGCCAGCAGCTTGACGTCTAGGAGCTACAATGAGCAGTTCTTC.

The chain links TRBV9 to TRBJ1-1; 8 bases map to TRBD1. In germline, CDR1 is SGDLS, CDR2 YYNGEE. This CDR3 has 15 residues. V lost 3 bases to trimming and J lost 5 bases; unmatched junction nucleotides: 9. Written as DNA, the CDR3 is TGTGCCAGCAGCGGATTTGGGACAGGAGTAACTGAAGCTTTCTTT. This encodes CASSGFGTGVTEAFF.

This clone is a singleton in its sample. The gene calls are TRBV7-9 and TRBJ2-2, with D maybe TRBD1 (5 bases). This CDR3 is 13 amino acids long. V lost 11 bases to trimming and J lost 0 bases, with 10 bases between them. Germline assignment: CDR1 SEHNR and CDR2 FQNEAQ (reference sequence). The CDR3 DNA follows: TGTGCCCTCCAAGGGGCGAACACCGGGGAGCTGTTTTTT. It codes for CALQGANTGELFF.

The chain carries TRBV23-1 and TRBJ2-1, with 11 positions matching TRBD2. TRBV23-1 is an ORF; its function is uncertain. The CDR3 is made up of 16 amino acids. Germline trimming cut 3 bases from V and 5 bases from J; bases unmatched to any gene: 6. For the CDR3, the DNA is TGCGCCAGCAGTCAGCCGGGACTAGCGGACAACAATGAGCAGTTCTTC. It specifies CASSQPGLADNNEQFF.

The chain has TRBV7-9 and TRBJ2-3; D is perhaps TRBD1 (5 bases). This CDR3 contains 15 residues. Germline assignment: CDR1 SEHNR and CDR2 FQNEAQ (reference sequence). The V gene lost 2 bases and the J gene lost 0 bases, with 9 bases spanning the gap. The CDR3 DNA sequence: TGTGCCAGCAGCTTACGACAGAGGAGCACAGATACGCAGTATTTT. Its protein product is CASSLRQRSTDTQYF.

In its sample, this clone was seen once. The CDR3 DNA reads as TGTGCCAGTATGGGCAGGGAAACCGGGAACACTGAAGCTTTCTTT. It translates to CASMGRETGNTEAFF. The rearrangement uses TRBV19 and TRBJ1-1, with D tentatively TRBD1 (5 bases). This CDR3 spans 15 amino acids. CDR1 LNHDA and CDR2 SQIVND come from the germline V gene (reference sequence). Trimming took 7 bases from V and 1 from J, leaving 16 bases between them.

This chain links TRBV9 with TRBJ2-2; a possible D gene is TRBD1 (5 bases). The CDR3 length is 15 residues. The germline gives CDR1 SGDLS, CDR2 YYNGEE. With 0 bases removed from V and 4 bases from J, the gap between germline ends came to 10 bases. CDR3 sequence reads: CASSVGDSSTGELFF. CDR3 nucleotide sequence: TGTGCCAGCAGCGTAGGAGACAGCTCCACCGGGGAGCTGTTTTTT.

The V gene is TRBV5-1, the J gene TRBJ1-1; no clear D. The CDR3 totals 15 residues. Looked up from germline, CDR1 is SGHRS and CDR2 is YFSETQ. V dropped 0 bases and J dropped 6 bases, with 15 bases sitting between them. The CDR3 DNA reads as TGCGCCAGCAGCTTGGCCGGCCTGGAGAAGGCTGAAGCTTTCTTT. Translated: CASSLAGLEKAEAFF.

The CDR3 protein is CASSIDRGQIGAEAFF. The CDR3 DNA is TGTGCCAGTAGTATAGACAGGGGCCAAATCGGTGCTGAAGCTTTCTTT. V usage is TRBV19 and J usage is TRBJ1-1; maybe TRBD1 (6 bases). The germline V gene encodes CDR1 LNHDA and CDR2 SQIVND (reference sequence). The CDR3 is 16 amino acids. The germline V and J ends were trimmed by 0 bases and 6 bases, with 17 bases remaining between them.

This clone was seen just once. Here the CDR3 DNA reads TGTGCCAGCAGCACAAACTCCAGGGGTGGCTACACCTTC. It encodes CASSTNSRGGYTF. The V and J genes are TRBV5-5 and TRBJ1-2; D may be TRBD1 (6 bases). Germline CDR1 and CDR2: SGHKS and YYEKEE (reference sequence). Trimming stripped 4 bases from V and 7 bases from J, with 14 bases between. The CDR3 spans 13 residues. Looking up the rest from reference TRBV5-5 and TRBJ1-2 gives the full variable domain: DAGVTQSPTHLIKTRGQQVTLRCSPISGHKSVSWYQQVLGQGPQFIFQYYEKEERGRGNFPDRFSARQFPNYSSELNVNALLLGDSALYLCASSTNSRGGYTFGSGTRLTVV.

J is TRBJ1-1 and V is TRBV5-1; 10 bases are shared with TRBD1. The CDR3 sequence is 17 residues long. Per germline, CDR1 SGHRS and CDR2 YFSETQ. Losses at the gene ends were 0 bases for V and 1 base for J; bases not matched to a gene: 6. The CDR3 sequence is CASSLGDRGPWNTEAFF. The CDR3 DNA follows: TGCGCCAGCAGCTTGGGGGACAGGGGCCCTTGGAACACTGAAGCTTTCTTT. The complete variable domain, with remaining parts taken from reference TRBV5-1 and TRBJ1-1, reads KAGVTQTPRYLIKTRGQQVTLSCSPISGHRSVSWYQQTPGQGLQFLFEYFSETQRNKGNFPGRFSGRQFSNSRSEMNVSTLELGDSALYLCASSLGDRGPWNTEAFFGQGTRLTVV.

This clone was counted only a few times. The chain uses TRBV6-5 and TRBJ1-1; the D gene is possibly TRBD1 (6 bases). Germline values: CDR1 MNHEY, CDR2 SVGAGI. This CDR3 contains 14 residues. V was trimmed by 5 bases and J by 4 bases, leaving 14 bases between them. The CDR3 sequence is CASSNGGLGTEAFF. In DNA, the CDR3 is TGTGCCAGCAGTAACGGGGGGCTTGGCACTGAAGCTTTCTTT.

The chain joins TRBV28 to TRBJ2-3; 7 nucleotides agree with TRBD1. The CDR3 runs to 16 residues. CDR1 MDHEN and CDR2 SYDVKM come from the germline V gene. J lost 0 bases, V lost 6 bases, and 9 bases had no gene match. The CDR3, as DNA: TGTGCCAGCAGACCTCCGGGACAGCTTAGCACAGATACGCAGTATTTT. Amino acid sequence: CASRPPGQLSTDTQYF.

This clone was seen a handful of times. This rearrangement joins TRBV2 to TRBJ2-7, with 7 positions matching TRBD1. Germline CDR1 SNHLY, CDR2 FYNNEI. This CDR3 is 14 amino acids long. V was pared by 6 bases and J by 6 bases, with 11 bases of the junction left unmatched. The DNA for the CDR3 is TGTGCCAGCAGCCCCTTACAGGGGATTGGCGAGCAGTACTTC. It yields the protein CASSPLQGIGEQYF.